This entry lists 26 T cell receptor beta chains sequenced from one sample in a study of spatial heterogeneity in lung cancer. TCRdb used MiXCR to reprocess the 5' RACE reads, holding one entry per CDR3 protein. The data hold 90,000 to 95,000 distinct CDR3 sequences, with about 12% observed a single time. The time point is: sample taken at primary tumor resection. From tumor, nontumor lung or frozen PBMC, whole RNA was taken unsorted for sequencing. Sequenced here: PBMCs, sampled at surgery. Every receptor here comes from a male donor with early-stage non-small cell lung cancer.

This clonotype was recorded a few times. The chain carries TRBV5-1 and TRBJ2-2, with D possibly TRBD1 on 7 matching bases. Germline V gene sequence: CDR1 SGHRS, CDR2 YFSETQ. The CDR3 sequence is 15 residues long. V lost 0 bases, J lost 7 bases, and 13 bases lay in between. The CDR3, as DNA: TGCGCCAGCAGCTTGGCGACAGGGAGGATCGGGGAGCTGTTTTTT. It encodes CASSLATGRIGELFF.

This clonotype showed up many times. CDR3 nucleotide sequence: TGCGCCAGCAGCTTGGTGGCGGGAGGAGAAGAGACCCAGTACTTC. Its translation is CASSLVAGGEETQYF. The rearrangement joins TRBV5-1 to TRBJ2-5; 8 bases line up with TRBD2. CDR3 length: 15 amino acids. The J segment lost 3 bases and the V segment lost 0 bases, leaving 4 bases of the junction unmatched. Per germline, CDR1 SGHRS and CDR2 YFSETQ.

This clonotype was seen more than once but under ten times. The chain joins TRBV2 to TRBJ2-7; no reliable D call. Trimming pared 2 bases from V and 2 bases from J, leaving 13 bases between. Germline-derived CDR1 and CDR2 are SNHLY and FYNNEI. There are 15 residues in the CDR3. DNA for the CDR3: TGTGCCAGCAGTGAATTTACGGGTTATCCCTACGAGCAGTACTTC. This translates into CASSEFTGYPYEQYF.

This clonotype appeared many times. The chain is built from TRBV24-1 and TRBJ2-3; 9 bases map to TRBD1. V trimming: 10 bases; J trimming: 3 bases; junction bases outside the gene matches: 1. Germline CDR1 and CDR2: KGHDR and SFDVKD. The CDR3 covers 12 residues. The CDR3 bases are TGTGCCACAGACAGGGGGACAGATACGCAGTATTTT. Protein product: CATDRGTDTQYF.

The sample holds a few counts of this clonotype. The rearrangement links TRBV7-9 to TRBJ2-7; D not certain. This CDR3 is 16 amino acids long. V gave up 3 bases and J gave up 1 base, with 16 bases separating them. CDR1 SEHNR and CDR2 FQNEAQ come from the germline V gene (reference sequence). CDR3 bases: TGTGCCAGCAGCTTGAATGGCCGTTGGCCGTCCTACGAGCAGTACTTC. Protein product: CASSLNGRWPSYEQYF. Together with reference TRBV7-9 and TRBJ2-7, the CDR3 gives the full variable domain: DTGVSQNPRHKITKRGQNVTFRCDPISEHNRLYWYRQTLGQGPEFLTYFQNEAQLEKSRLLSDRFSAERPKGSFSTLEIQRTEQGDSAMYLCASSLNGRWPSYEQYFGPGTRLTVT.

The gene calls are TRBV6-1 and TRBJ2-2; TRBD1 might be the D (5 bases). Between the trimmed V and J ends, which lost 7 bases and 7 bases, there was a span of 16 bases. The CDR3 spans 14 residues. The germline CDR1 and CDR2 sequences are MNHNS and SASEGT. The CDR3 DNA is TGTGCCAGCACTCCTATTGTAGGGGTCGGGGAGCTGTTTTTT. Residues: CASTPIVGVGELFF.

This clonotype was recorded only once. Since a much larger clone is just one base distant, this may be a read error. The CDR3 region has the DNA TGCAGTGCGGGGACAAGGGCGAGGTCCTACGAGCAGTACTTC. Its translation: CSAGTRARSYEQYF. The chain recombines TRBV20-1 with TRBJ2-7; weak D call: TRBD1 (6 bases). Between the trimmed V and J ends, which lost 6 bases and 1 base, there was a span of 16 bases. This CDR3 is 14 amino acids long. The germline V gene has CDR1 DFQATT and CDR2 SNEGSKA (reference sequence).

This clonotype was counted ten times or more. V gene TRBV7-2 combines with J gene TRBJ2-5; 9 bases match TRBD2. With V trimmed by 2 bases and J by 5 bases, 3 bases remained unmatched. CDR3 size: 14 residues. Germline lookup yields CDR1 SGHTA and CDR2 FQGNSA. CDR3 sequence: CASSLRLAAETQYF. CDR3 nucleotide sequence: TGTGCCAGCAGCTTAAGACTAGCGGCTGAGACCCAGTACTTC.

Ten or more counts support this clonotype. The chain couples TRBV20-1 to TRBJ2-7; the D call may be TRBD1 or TRBD2 (5 bases each). CDR3 length: 12 residues. The germline V and J ends were trimmed by 6 bases and 7 bases, with 16 bases remaining between them. The V gene's germline CDR1 is DFQATT and CDR2 SNEGSKA (reference sequence). CDR3 loop: CSARGTGGEQYF. The CDR3 bases are TGCAGTGCCCGAGGAACAGGCGGGGAGCAGTACTTC.

This chain uses TRBV12-3 or TRBV12-4 with TRBJ1-5, with 9 bases aligning to TRBD1. This CDR3 region has 14 residues. The J segment lost 3 bases and the V segment lost 5 bases, leaving 2 bases of the junction unmatched. CDR3 amino acids: CASSGTGFNQPQHF. CDR3 nucleotides: TGTGCCAGCAGTGGGACAGGGTTCAATCAGCCCCAGCATTTT.

This clonotype appeared many times. The chain has TRBV5-4 and TRBJ2-5; TRBD1 matches 10 bases. Germline loops: CDR1 SGHNT, CDR2 YYREEE (reference sequence). V lost 0 bases and J lost 2; bases outside the gene matches: 7. The CDR3 contains 17 residues. In DNA, the CDR3 is TGTGCCAGCAGCTTGGCGGTGGGACAGGGGTCGCAAGAGACCCAGTACTTC. Amino acids: CASSLAVGQGSQETQYF.

This clonotype was seen more than once but under ten times. This sequence joins TRBV11-2 and TRBJ2-1, with TRBD2 identical over 9 bases. The CDR3 sequence is 15 residues long. Germline loops: CDR1 SGHAT, CDR2 FQNNGV. The V and J ends lost 5 bases and 2 bases, in that order; junction bases with no gene match: 4. CDR3 protein: CASSRRLAAYNEQFF. The CDR3 DNA reads TGTGCCAGCAGCCGTCGACTAGCGGCCTACAATGAGCAGTTCTTC.

The sample holds many counts of this clonotype. The CDR3 loop reads CASSRGTSGSRAGELFF. For the CDR3, the DNA is TGTGCCAGCAGCCGCGGGACTAGCGGGAGTAGGGCCGGGGAGCTGTTTTTT. The chain is built from TRBV4-2 and TRBJ2-2; 14 bases line up with TRBD2. J was trimmed by 6 bases and V by 4 bases; bases with no gene match: 7. The CDR3 is 17 amino acids. Germline CDR1 is LGHNA and CDR2 is YNFKEQ.

At least ten counts were recorded for this clonotype. The V and J genes are TRBV25-1 and TRBJ1-2; 7 nucleotides align to TRBD1. Germline lookup yields CDR1 MGHDK and CDR2 SYGVNS. The CDR3 consists of 16 residues. After removal of 2 bases from V and 6 bases from J, the junction contained 12 bases not matched to a gene. CDR3 DNA sequence: TGTGCCAGCAGTGAACTTGGCGAGACAGGGAGGAATGGCTACACCTTC. Protein product: CASSELGETGRNGYTF.

This clonotype was seen a handful of times. The V and J genes are TRBV20-1 and TRBJ2-7, with 10 nucleotides matching TRBD1. Germline CDR1 DFQATT, CDR2 SNEGSKA (reference sequence). CDR3 length: 13 residues. After removal of 4 bases from V and 7 bases from J, the junction contained 7 bases not matched to a gene. The CDR3 protein is CSAKGQGTWEQYF. For the CDR3, the DNA is TGCAGTGCTAAGGGACAGGGGACTTGGGAGCAGTACTTC.

The table lists this clonotype with a few counts. The gene calls are TRBV20-1 and TRBJ2-1; D is possibly TRBD1 (6 bases). Germline V gene sequence: CDR1 DFQATT, CDR2 SNEGSKA (reference sequence). V was shortened by 0 bases and J by 0 bases, with 15 bases between the two germline ends. CDR3 size: 17 residues. CDR3 loop: CSARDTGHLSSYNEQFF. CDR3 DNA sequence: TGCAGTGCTAGAGATACGGGACACCTGAGCTCCTACAATGAGCAGTTCTTC.

The chain links TRBV6-2 or TRBV6-3 to TRBJ1-5; D may be TRBD1 (6 bases). The CDR3 has 14 amino acids. Trimming removed 7 bases at V and 5 bases at J, with 15 bases between. Germline V gives CDR1 MNHEY, CDR2 SVGEGT. Here the CDR3 reads CASTEGGIYQPQHF. The CDR3 bases are TGTGCCAGCACTGAGGGGGGGATATATCAGCCCCAGCATTTT.

This chain connects TRBV30 to TRBJ2-5; the match to TRBD1 covers 9 bases. CDR1 and CDR2 (germline): GTSNPN, SVGIG (reference sequence). V trimming: 8 bases; J trimming: 4 bases; junction bases outside the gene matches: 5. The CDR3 is 12 residues long. The CDR3 nucleotides read TGTGCCAGCAACAGGGGGCGAGAGACCCAGTACTTC. Translation gives CASNRGRETQYF.

This clonotype was seen more than once but under ten times. The genes are TRBV5-1 and TRBJ2-1; tentatively, D is TRBD1 or TRBD2 (5 bases each). The V end lost 2 bases, the J end lost 10 bases, and 16 bases lay between the germline ends. Germline-derived CDR1 and CDR2 are SGHRS and YFSETQ. This CDR3 has 14 amino acids. CDR3 in DNA: TGCGCCAGCAGCTTCGGGACGCCGCCCCGGGAGCAGTTCTTC. This gives the protein CASSFGTPPREQFF.

The chain has TRBV20-1 and TRBJ2-7; unclear D gene. Trimming shortened V by 5 bases and J by 4 bases, and 9 bases separated the two germline ends. CDR3 length equals 11 residues. The germline V gene has CDR1 DFQATT and CDR2 SNEGSKA (reference sequence). CDR3 sequence reads: CSAGSFYEQYF. CDR3 DNA: TGCAGTGCTGGGTCTTTTTACGAGCAGTACTTC.

J is TRBJ1-2 and V is TRBV29-1, with 10 bases fitting TRBD1. V was clipped by 7 bases and J by 8 bases; unmatched bases: 4. CDR1 SQVTM and CDR2 ANQGSEA come from the germline V gene. The CDR3 spans 11 residues. CDR3 DNA: TGCAGCGGGGACAGGGGTGGAGGCTACACCTTC. It yields the protein CSGDRGGGYTF. The full variable domain, rest sourced from reference TRBV29-1 and TRBJ1-2, is SAVISQKPSRDICQRGTSLTIQCQVDSQVTMMFWYRQQPGQSLTLIATANQGSEATYESGFVIDKFPISRPNLTFSTLTVSNMSPEDSSIYLCSGDRGGGYTFGSGTRLTVV.

V and J are TRBV19 and TRBJ1-5; no clear D gene. V was cut by 4 bases and J by 6 bases, with 10 bases left in between. In germline, CDR1 is LNHDA, CDR2 SQIVND (reference sequence). The CDR3 spans 13 residues. The CDR3 region has the DNA TGTGCCAGTAGTAGGGATGGGCGTCAGCCCCAGCATTTT. This gives the protein CASSRDGRQPQHF.

This clonotype turned up a few times. The CDR3 DNA follows: TGTGCCACCGCTCGCGGGAGAACAAAACTCATTGGAAACAATGAGCAGTTCTTC. It specifies CATARGRTKLIGNNEQFF. The chain couples TRBV28 to TRBJ2-1, with 7 bases aligning to TRBD2. Germline CDR1 MDHEN, CDR2 SYDVKM. Trimming took 10 bases from V and 5 from J; bases not matched to a gene: 23. The CDR3 covers 18 residues. The whole variable domain, filled in from reference TRBV28 and TRBJ2-1, reads DVKVTQSSRYLVKRTGEKVFLECVQDMDHENMFWYRQDPGLGLRLIYFSYDVKMKEKGDIPEGYSVSREKKERFSLILESASTNQTSMYLCATARGRTKLIGNNEQFFGPGTRLTVL.

About this clonotype itself: Germline is not matched at one junction end, which may reflect a read error. J is TRBJ1-3 and V is TRBV28; D gene uncertain. This CDR3 contains 14 residues. The germline V gene encodes CDR1 MDHEN and CDR2 SYDVKM. The CDR3 loop reads CASREQSSENTIYF. The CDR3 region has the DNA TGTGCCAGCAGGGAACAGAGCTCTGAAAACACCATATATTTT.

V gene TRBV7-2 combines with J gene TRBJ2-6; D may be TRBD1 or TRBD2 (5 bases each). Germline V gene data show CDR1 as SGHTA and CDR2 as FQGNSA. V lost 3 bases to trimming and J lost 4 bases, with 25 bases between them. This CDR3 has 20 residues. The CDR3 loop reads CASSFLRSRRGARGANVLTF. The CDR3 nucleotides are TGTGCCAGCAGCTTCTTACGGTCGCGGCGAGGGGCGCGAGGGGCCAACGTCCTGACTTTC.

This clonotype was seen a few times. This chain joins TRBV29-1 and TRBJ2-2; the match to TRBD1 covers 8 bases. The germline V gene has CDR1 SQVTM and CDR2 ANQGSEA. V lost 6 bases and J lost 3; bases outside the gene matches: 6. This CDR3 is built from 14 residues. CDR3 coding DNA: TGCAGCGTCACCGGGACAGGCGACACCGGGGAGCTGTTTTTT. Translation gives CSVTGTGDTGELFF.